This is a list of T cell receptor beta chains from one sample in a study of Graves' ophthalmopathy and Graves' hyperthyroidism. MiXCR, run by TCRdb on the multiplex PCR reads, gives a single entry per CDR3 protein. The table records approximately 540,000 distinct CDR3 sequences, 35% to 45% of them present only once. The specimen sequenced was peripheral blood or thyroid tissue (not recorded which). These receptors were collected from an adult man with Graves' hyperthyroidism. Each CDR3 is given with its conserved first and last residue. Each record gives: D gene, J gene, V gene, clone size, CDR3 protein, CDR3 DNA. The D gene is left open where the match is weak. Clone size appears in some rows only: once, few, many, or a class for an expanded clone.

-,TRBJ2-7,TRBV7-2,many,CASSSSASYEQYF,TGTGCCAGCAGCTCCTCTGCCTCCTACGAGCAGTACTTC
-,TRBJ1-2,TRBV29-1,many,CSGRWPGSYGYTF,TGCAGCGGAAGGTGGCCAGGGAGCTATGGCTACACCTTC
-,TRBJ1-1,TRBV12-3/TRBV12-4,-,CASSLSGGKTEAFF,TGTGCCAGCAGTCTAAGCGGGGGCAAGACTGAAGCTTTCTTT
TRBD2,TRBJ2-1,TRBV9,-,CASSVTTSGTYNEQFF,TGTGCCAGCAGCGTAACGACTAGCGGGACTTACAATGAGCAGTTCTTC
TRBD1,TRBJ1-2,TRBV20-1,many,CSASGQGGSNYGYTF,TGCAGTGCTTCGGGACAGGGAGGATCAAACTATGGCTACACCTTC
-,TRBJ2-3,TRBV10-3,few,CAISESRLSTDTQYF,TGTGCCATCAGTGAGTCGAGACTCAGCACAGATACGCAGTATTTT
-,TRBJ2-5,TRBV2,-,CARQAGLLETQYF,TGTGCCCGCCAGGCAGGGCTTCTAGAGACCCAGTACTTC
-,TRBJ2-2,TRBV29-1,-,CRPTTGTGELFF,TGCAGACCTACCACAGGGACCGGGGAGCTGTTTTTT
TRBD1,TRBJ2-5,TRBV7-9,once,CASRPLGGQGRETQYF,TGTGCCAGCAGACCTTTAGGGGGACAGGGGAGAGAGACCCAGTACTTC
TRBD1,TRBJ2-7,TRBV4-2,few,CASSQEHGQVSSYEQYF,TGTGCCAGCAGCCAGGAACACGGACAGGTTAGCTCCTACGAGCAGTACTTC
-,TRBJ1-6,TRBV2,many,CASSDLGSYNSPLHF,TGTGCCAGCAGTGATCTGGGTTCCTATAATTCACCCCTCCACTTT
-,TRBJ2-7,TRBV20-1,many,CSAKHYTYEQYF,TGCAGTGCTAAGCACTATACCTACGAGCAGTACTTC
-,TRBJ1-3,TRBV25-1,many,CASGGAGIGSGNTIYF,TGTGCCAGCGGGGGGGCGGGAATCGGCTCTGGAAACACCATATATTTT
TRBD1,TRBJ1-2,TRBV29-1,-,CSVTTGGVYGYTF,TGCAGCGTGACAACAGGGGGCGTCTATGGCTACACCTTC
-,TRBJ1-4,TRBV29-1,many,CSVETGDTNEKLFF,TGCAGCGTTGAAACGGGGGACACTAATGAAAAACTGTTTTTT
-,TRBJ2-2,TRBV2,-,CASSEGGSFAAGGLFF,TGTGCCAGCAGTGAAGGGGGTAGCTTTGCGGCCGGGGGGCTGTTTTTT
-,TRBJ2-7,TRBV7-2,-,CASSFFAGKSSEQYF,TGTGCCAGCAGCTTTTTCGCGGGGAAGTCTTCCGAGCAGTACTTC
TRBD1,TRBJ2-7,TRBV12-3/TRBV12-4,-,CASSDSRGLNEQYF,TGTGCCAGCAGTGATTCAAGGGGGCTTAACGAGCAGTACTTC
-,TRBJ1-1,TRBV7-2,many,CASSSSPANTEAFF,TGTGCCAGCAGCTCCTCACCCGCTAACACTGAAGCTTTCTTT
-,TRBJ1-6,TRBV2,-,CASSLHGIYNQPLHF,TGTGCCAGCAGTTTACACGGGATATATAATCAACCCCTCCACTTT
TRBD2,TRBJ2-2,TRBV12-3/TRBV12-4,many,CASSFSGGRTGELFF,TGTGCCAGCAGTTTTAGCGGGGGGCGCACCGGGGAGCTGTTTTTT
TRBD1,TRBJ2-5,TRBV7-9,once,CASSGRQGPRETQYF,TGTGCCAGCAGCGGCCGACAGGGGCCCCGGGAGACCCAGTACTTC
-,TRBJ1-1,TRBV7-9,-,CASSLEGGYTEAFF,TGTGCCAGCAGCTTAGAGGGGGGGTATACTGAAGCTTTCTTT
TRBD1,TRBJ2-7,TRBV29-1,-,CSVTTGVATYEQYF,TGCAGCGTCACGACAGGGGTAGCTACCTACGAGCAGTACTTC
-,TRBJ1-5,TRBV29-1,many,CSVSARNQPQHF,TGCAGCGTGTCCGCACGCAATCAGCCCCAGCATTTT
TRBD1,TRBJ1-2,TRBV12-3/TRBV12-4,many,CASRGQGKSGGYTF,TGTGCCAGCAGGGGACAGGGCAAGTCGGGCGGCTACACCTTC
-,TRBJ1-1,TRBV28,many,CATIPLNTEAFF,TGTGCCACCATCCCGTTGAACACTGAAGCTTTCTTT
TRBD1,TRBJ1-4,TRBV7-8,many,CASSFADRRTNEKLFF,TGTGCCAGCAGCTTTGCGGACAGGCGAACTAATGAAAAACTGTTTTTT
-,TRBJ1-1,TRBV12-3/TRBV12-4,many,CASSFRGGEAFF,TGTGCCAGCAGTTTCAGGGGAGGTGAAGCTTTCTTT
-,TRBJ2-2,TRBV7-2,-,CASSLVVGTGELFF,TGTGCCAGCAGTTTAGTTGTAGGCACCGGGGAGCTGTTTTTT
-,TRBJ2-7,TRBV11-2,many,CASSLGKGTGQSSYEQYF,TGTGCCAGCAGCTTAGGGAAGGGAACCGGACAGTCATCCTACGAGCAGTACTTC